This TCR beta chain was captured by sequencing in a study of blood T cells in healthy people across ages. Study background: Capturing about one barcoded beta molecule per two T cells was achieved by template switching.

The CDR3 is made up of 13 amino acids. The V and J ends lost 2 bases and 0 bases respectively, with 5 bases between them. CDR1 and CDR2 from the germline V gene are MRHNA and SNTAGT. General observations from the study: Higher diversity and more naive CD4+ cells were features of long-lived donors, compared to aged donors. Not knowing donor CMV status may have confounded expanded clonotype changes.

This clonotype showed up just a few times. The antigen is unknown. Then a second PCR, running roughly 6 to 12 cycles, was carried out with a sample-barcoded 5' primer and a J-beta primer mix. Per sample, CDR3-containing paired-end reads numbered at least 2.5 million. One entry per CDR3 protein results from TCRdb running MiXCR on the 5' RACE reads. This table has around 900,000 distinct CDR3 sequences, just over 50% appearing once. The TCR originated in a woman aged 55-69 years in good health. Sequences were obtained from blood. The gene calls are TRBV6-4 and TRBJ2-7; D ambiguous. The CDR3 sequence: CASSDGYSYEQYF. In DNA, the CDR3 is TGTGCCAGCAGTGACGGCTACTCCTACGAGCAGTACTTC.